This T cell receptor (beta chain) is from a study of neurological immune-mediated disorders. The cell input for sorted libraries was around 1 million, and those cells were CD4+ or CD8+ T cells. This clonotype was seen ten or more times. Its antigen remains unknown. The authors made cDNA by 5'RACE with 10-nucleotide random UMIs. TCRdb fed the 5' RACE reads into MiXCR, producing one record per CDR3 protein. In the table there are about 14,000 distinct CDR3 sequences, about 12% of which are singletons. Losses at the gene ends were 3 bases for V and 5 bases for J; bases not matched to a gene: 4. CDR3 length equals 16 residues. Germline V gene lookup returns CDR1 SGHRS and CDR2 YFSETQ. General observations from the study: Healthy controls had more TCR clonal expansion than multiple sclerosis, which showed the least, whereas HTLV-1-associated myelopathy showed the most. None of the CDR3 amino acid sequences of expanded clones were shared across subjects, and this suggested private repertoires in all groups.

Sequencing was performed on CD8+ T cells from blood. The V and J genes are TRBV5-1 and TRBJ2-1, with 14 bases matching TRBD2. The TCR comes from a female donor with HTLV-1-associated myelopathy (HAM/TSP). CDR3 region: CASSWGLAGENNEQFF. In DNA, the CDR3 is TGCGCCAGCAGCTGGGGACTAGCGGGAGAAAACAATGAGCAGTTCTTC.